These T cell receptor beta chains were read from a single sample in a study of T cells in Graves' hyperthyroidism and ophthalmopathy. TCRdb re-derived calls from the multiplex PCR reads in MiXCR, one entry per CDR3 protein. The sample consists of about 350,000 distinct CDR3 sequences, approximately 14% of them appearing once. Source material: blood. The receptors here all came from a young woman with Graves' hyperthyroidism. The CDR3 runs from the conserved cysteine through the conserved F or W. Each record gives: J gene, V gene, D gene, clone size, CDR3 protein, CDR3 DNA. A D gene is named only where the DNA matches it firmly. Expanded clones are given a class, and other clones once, few, many or no size at all.

J gene: TRBJ2-5; V gene: TRBV28; D gene: NA; clone size: many; CDR3 protein: CASSFGLIQETQYF; CDR3 DNA: TGTGCCAGCAGTTTCGGGTTGATCCAAGAGACCCAGTACTTC
J gene: TRBJ2-3; V gene: TRBV5-1; D gene: NA; clone size: NA; CDR3 protein: CASSLDMATDTQYF; CDR3 DNA: TGCGCCAGCAGCTTGGACATGGCCACAGATACGCAGTATTTT
J gene: TRBJ2-1; V gene: TRBV3-1; D gene: NA; clone size: many; CDR3 protein: CASSLAAARANEQFF; CDR3 DNA: TGTGCCAGCAGCCTTGCGGCCGCACGGGCCAATGAGCAGTTCTTC
J gene: TRBJ1-5; V gene: TRBV19; D gene: NA; clone size: few; CDR3 protein: CAIGHGGSNQPQHF; CDR3 DNA: TGTGCCATCGGTCACGGGGGAAGCAATCAGCCCCAGCATTTT
J gene: TRBJ1-2; V gene: TRBV12-3/TRBV12-4; D gene: NA; clone size: many; CDR3 protein: CASSITRQVPYGYTF; CDR3 DNA: TGTGCCAGCAGTATAACCCGACAGGTCCCCTATGGCTACACCTTC
J gene: TRBJ2-1; V gene: TRBV28; D gene: TRBD2; clone size: NA; CDR3 protein: CASSPRYAGVNEQFF; CDR3 DNA: TGTGCCAGCAGCCCTCGCTACGCGGGAGTCAATGAGCAGTTCTTC
J gene: TRBJ2-3; V gene: TRBV2; D gene: NA; clone size: many; CDR3 protein: CASESDTQYF; CDR3 DNA: TGTGCCAGCGAATCAGATACGCAGTATTTT
J gene: TRBJ2-7; V gene: TRBV20-1; D gene: NA; clone size: many; CDR3 protein: CSAPASASYEQYF; CDR3 DNA: TGCAGTGCACCGGCTAGCGCCTCCTACGAGCAGTACTTC
J gene: TRBJ1-1; V gene: TRBV6-5; D gene: TRBD1; clone size: many; CDR3 protein: CASSYTIYRGDTEAFF; CDR3 DNA: TGTGCCAGCAGTTACACAATATACAGGGGGGACACTGAAGCTTTCTTT
J gene: TRBJ1-3; V gene: TRBV5-1; D gene: NA; clone size: few; CDR3 protein: CASSLDGASGNTIYF; CDR3 DNA: TGCGCCAGCAGCCTGGACGGCGCCTCTGGAAACACCATATATTTT
J gene: TRBJ2-5; V gene: TRBV28; D gene: NA; clone size: many; CDR3 protein: CASSYIAGYGETQYF; CDR3 DNA: TGTGCCAGCAGTTATATCGCTGGTTATGGGGAGACCCAGTACTTC
J gene: TRBJ1-1; V gene: TRBV9; D gene: NA; clone size: NA; CDR3 protein: CASSDADSPDEAFF; CDR3 DNA: TGTGCCAGCAGTGACGCAGATAGTCCAGATGAAGCTTTCTTT
J gene: TRBJ1-2; V gene: TRBV12-3/TRBV12-4; D gene: NA; clone size: many; CDR3 protein: CASSLIRGGGYTF; CDR3 DNA: TGTGCCAGCAGTTTAATCCGGGGCGGCGGCTACACCTTC
J gene: TRBJ2-5; V gene: TRBV6-1; D gene: TRBD2; clone size: few; CDR3 protein: CASSPGTRRETQYF; CDR3 DNA: TGTGCCAGCAGCCCCGGGACTAGGCGAGAGACCCAGTACTTC
J gene: TRBJ2-3; V gene: TRBV2; D gene: TRBD2; clone size: few; CDR3 protein: CASSRLAEQYF; CDR3 DNA: TGTGCCAGCAGCCGACTAGCGGAGCAGTATTTT
J gene: TRBJ2-1; V gene: TRBV28; D gene: NA; clone size: many; CDR3 protein: CASNLPTSREGYNEQFF; CDR3 DNA: TGTGCCAGCAACCTCCCAACGTCGCGGGAAGGTTACAATGAGCAGTTCTTC
J gene: TRBJ2-5; V gene: TRBV10-3; D gene: NA; clone size: many; CDR3 protein: CAINPGGEETQYF; CDR3 DNA: TGTGCCATCAACCCAGGGGGGGAAGAGACCCAGTACTTC
J gene: TRBJ2-5; V gene: TRBV7-6; D gene: NA; clone size: many; CDR3 protein: CASSLLQLDGSGAQYF; CDR3 DNA: TGTGCCAGCAGCTTACTTCAACTGGACGGATCAGGAGCCCAGTACTTC
J gene: TRBJ2-6; V gene: TRBV30; D gene: TRBD1; clone size: few; CDR3 protein: CAWSFLGGTGGSGANVLTF; CDR3 DNA: TGTGCCTGGAGTTTTCTAGGGGGGACAGGGGGCTCTGGGGCCAACGTCCTGACTTTC
J gene: TRBJ2-1; V gene: TRBV3-1; D gene: TRBD2; clone size: many; CDR3 protein: CASSRAGLVLEQFF; CDR3 DNA: TGTGCCAGCAGCCGCGCCGGACTAGTACTCGAGCAGTTCTTC
J gene: TRBJ2-2; V gene: TRBV12-3/TRBV12-4; D gene: TRBD2; clone size: NA; CDR3 protein: CASSSLAANTGELFF; CDR3 DNA: TGTGCCAGCAGTTCACTAGCGGCGAACACCGGGGAGCTGTTTTTT
J gene: TRBJ2-1; V gene: TRBV6-1; D gene: TRBD2; clone size: many; CDR3 protein: CASSEGLSGASEQFF; CDR3 DNA: TGTGCCAGCAGTGAAGGTCTGAGCGGGGCCTCTGAGCAGTTCTTC
J gene: TRBJ2-3; V gene: TRBV15; D gene: NA; clone size: many; CDR3 protein: CATSSRRRDTDTQYF; CDR3 DNA: TGTGCCACCAGCTCCCGACGGCGGGACACAGATACGCAGTATTTT
J gene: TRBJ1-1; V gene: TRBV9; D gene: NA; clone size: NA; CDR3 protein: CASSVAPNTEAFF; CDR3 DNA: TGTGCCAGCAGCGTAGCCCCGAACACTGAAGCTTTCTTT
J gene: TRBJ2-3; V gene: TRBV7-3; D gene: NA; clone size: many; CDR3 protein: CASSLFPGGDTQYF; CDR3 DNA: TGTGCCAGCAGCTTATTTCCCGGGGGAGATACGCAGTATTTT
J gene: TRBJ1-4; V gene: TRBV7-9; D gene: TRBD1; clone size: NA; CDR3 protein: CASSPGTGGFFEKLFF; CDR3 DNA: TGTGCCAGCAGCCCCGGGACAGGAGGCTTTTTTGAAAAACTGTTTTTT
J gene: TRBJ2-7; V gene: TRBV10-3; D gene: NA; clone size: many; CDR3 protein: CAISEVLYEQYF; CDR3 DNA: TGTGCCATCAGTGAAGTTCTTTACGAGCAGTACTTC
J gene: TRBJ2-2; V gene: TRBV7-3; D gene: NA; clone size: many; CDR3 protein: CASSLESSGTGELFF; CDR3 DNA: TGTGCCAGCAGCTTAGAGTCTTCTGGGACCGGGGAGCTGTTTTTT
J gene: TRBJ2-1; V gene: TRBV6-1; D gene: TRBD2; clone size: few; CDR3 protein: CAHPGGGNEQFF; CDR3 DNA: TGTGCCCACCCGGGAGGAGGAAATGAGCAGTTCTTC
J gene: TRBJ1-6; V gene: TRBV6-2/TRBV6-3; D gene: NA; clone size: NA; CDR3 protein: CASRNGQLNSPLHF; CDR3 DNA: TGTGCCAGCAGGAATGGACAGCTAAATTCACCCCTCCACTTT
J gene: TRBJ1-1; V gene: TRBV19; D gene: NA; clone size: many; CDR3 protein: CASKDSGRLNTEAFF; CDR3 DNA: TGTGCCAGTAAGGACTCAGGACGGTTGAACACTGAAGCTTTCTTT
J gene: TRBJ1-1; V gene: TRBV6-2/TRBV6-3; D gene: NA; clone size: many; CDR3 protein: CASSAGLIGRNTEAFF; CDR3 DNA: TGTGCCAGCAGTGCCGGGTTAATCGGACGGAACACTGAAGCTTTCTTT
J gene: TRBJ2-1; V gene: TRBV18; D gene: NA; clone size: few; CDR3 protein: CASSRDDRGKFF; CDR3 DNA: TGTGCCAGCTCACGGGACGATCGCGGCAAGTTCTTC
J gene: TRBJ2-1; V gene: TRBV6-1; D gene: NA; clone size: few; CDR3 protein: CASRRHPGGNEQLF; CDR3 DNA: TGTGCCAGCAGAAGACATCCAGGGGGGAATGAGCAGCTCTTC
J gene: TRBJ1-6; V gene: TRBV12-3/TRBV12-4; D gene: TRBD1; clone size: NA; CDR3 protein: CASSFTGGSSPLHF; CDR3 DNA: TGTGCCAGCAGTTTTACAGGGGGCAGTTCACCCCTCCACTTT
J gene: TRBJ2-2; V gene: TRBV5-1; D gene: NA; clone size: many; CDR3 protein: CASIGGTVNTGELFF; CDR3 DNA: TGCGCCAGCATCGGCGGGACAGTTAACACCGGGGAGCTGTTTTTT
J gene: TRBJ2-7; V gene: TRBV2; D gene: NA; clone size: many; CDR3 protein: CASSEGWLEQYF; CDR3 DNA: TGTGCCAGCAGCGAGGGTTGGCTCGAGCAGTACTTC
J gene: TRBJ2-7; V gene: TRBV30; D gene: NA; clone size: few; CDR3 protein: CAWSVVGRGEQYF; CDR3 DNA: TGTGCCTGGAGTGTAGTTGGGCGAGGAGAGCAGTACTTC
J gene: TRBJ1-2; V gene: TRBV11-2; D gene: NA; clone size: many; CDR3 protein: CASRKDVERGYTF; CDR3 DNA: TGTGCCAGCAGAAAGGATGTAGAGCGTGGCTACACCTTC
J gene: TRBJ2-5; V gene: TRBV6-1; D gene: NA; clone size: many; CDR3 protein: CASSPTRGQETQYF; CDR3 DNA: TGTGCCAGCAGTCCCACCCGGGGTCAAGAGACCCAGTACTTC
J gene: TRBJ2-2; V gene: TRBV19; D gene: NA; clone size: few; CDR3 protein: CASSIDRLGPGELFF; CDR3 DNA: TGTGCCAGTAGTATAGACCGCTTAGGTCCCGGGGAGCTGTTTTTT
J gene: TRBJ2-5; V gene: TRBV11-2; D gene: NA; clone size: many; CDR3 protein: CASSPVGWRETQYF; CDR3 DNA: TGTGCCAGCAGCCCTGTGGGTTGGAGGGAGACCCAGTACTTC
J gene: TRBJ2-2; V gene: TRBV2; D gene: NA; clone size: many; CDR3 protein: CAGTAGFGELFF; CDR3 DNA: TGTGCCGGAACGGCGGGCTTTGGGGAGCTGTTTTTT
J gene: TRBJ2-3; V gene: TRBV28; D gene: TRBD2; clone size: few; CDR3 protein: CASSFASGRATDTQYF; CDR3 DNA: TGTGCCAGCAGTTTTGCTAGCGGGAGGGCCACAGATACGCAGTATTTT
J gene: TRBJ2-5; V gene: TRBV29-1; D gene: NA; clone size: few; CDR3 protein: CSVGTGETQYF; CDR3 DNA: TGCAGCGTGGGGACGGGGGAGACCCAGTACTTC
J gene: TRBJ1-1; V gene: TRBV20-1; D gene: NA; clone size: many; CDR3 protein: CSASRDAVAVAAFF; CDR3 DNA: TGCAGTGCTAGTCGGGATGCTGTAGCGGTGGCGGCTTTCTTT
J gene: TRBJ2-5; V gene: TRBV5-1; D gene: NA; clone size: NA; CDR3 protein: CASQGGVASQETQYF; CDR3 DNA: TGCGCCAGCCAAGGAGGCGTAGCGAGCCAAGAGACCCAGTACTTC
J gene: TRBJ2-7; V gene: TRBV5-1; D gene: NA; clone size: few; CDR3 protein: CASSLAWRERAYEQYF; CDR3 DNA: TGCGCCAGCAGCTTGGCCTGGAGGGAGAGGGCCTACGAGCAGTACTTC
J gene: TRBJ2-7; V gene: TRBV29-1; D gene: NA; clone size: few; CDR3 protein: CSVEAGNSYEQYF; CDR3 DNA: TGCAGCGTTGAAGCAGGGAACTCCTACGAGCAGTACTTC
J gene: TRBJ2-3; V gene: TRBV27; D gene: TRBD2; clone size: many; CDR3 protein: CASSSTSGRTDTQYF; CDR3 DNA: TGTGCCAGCAGTTCGACTAGCGGGAGGACAGATACGCAGTATTTT
J gene: TRBJ2-6; V gene: TRBV30; D gene: TRBD1; clone size: NA; CDR3 protein: CAWEGQGSGANVLTF; CDR3 DNA: TGTGCCTGGGAGGGACAGGGGTCTGGGGCCAACGTCCTGACTTTC
J gene: TRBJ2-3; V gene: TRBV18; D gene: NA; clone size: many; CDR3 protein: CASSTIGVPDTQYF; CDR3 DNA: TGTGCCAGCTCCACCATAGGCGTGCCAGATACGCAGTATTTT
J gene: TRBJ2-1; V gene: TRBV28; D gene: NA; clone size: many; CDR3 protein: CASSQAGRGVDEQFF; CDR3 DNA: TGTGCCAGCAGCCAAGCGGGTCGAGGTGTGGATGAGCAGTTCTTC
J gene: TRBJ2-2; V gene: TRBV7-9; D gene: NA; clone size: many; CDR3 protein: CASSPGKFRTFTGELFF; CDR3 DNA: TGTGCCAGCAGCCCGGGCAAGTTTAGGACTTTTACCGGGGAGCTGTTTTTT
J gene: TRBJ1-2; V gene: TRBV7-2; D gene: NA; clone size: many; CDR3 protein: CASSPSRAQNYGYTF; CDR3 DNA: TGTGCCAGCAGCCCCTCCAGGGCACAAAACTATGGCTACACCTTC
J gene: TRBJ1-2; V gene: TRBV7-9; D gene: NA; clone size: NA; CDR3 protein: CASSLAGEGYGYTF; CDR3 DNA: TGTGCCAGCAGCTTAGCAGGGGAGGGGTATGGCTACACCTTC
J gene: TRBJ1-5; V gene: TRBV28; D gene: TRBD1; clone size: many; CDR3 protein: CASSTDRLRNQPQHF; CDR3 DNA: TGTGCCAGCAGCACGGACAGGCTTAGAAATCAGCCCCAGCATTTT
J gene: TRBJ2-1; V gene: TRBV9; D gene: NA; clone size: many; CDR3 protein: CASSVSGDNEQFF; CDR3 DNA: TGTGCCAGCAGCGTCTCCGGGGACAATGAGCAGTTCTTC